The TCR beta chain described here comes from a study of glioma-infiltrating T cells after dendritic cell vaccination. Regarding time point: after dendritic cell vaccination, including at tumor progression/relapse. Fresh-frozen tumor tissue and more than two years of survival data were available for all. Isocitrate dehydrogenase mutation was absent in all glioblastoma patients. The germline CDR1 and CDR2 sequences are SGHRS and YFSETQ. This CDR3 region has 16 residues. Trimming cost V 2 bases and J 3 bases; bases outside gene matches: 8. Libraries were prepared by immunoSEQ multiplex PCR; TCRdb keeps only in-frame clonotypes and omits some of them. The data show tens of thousands of clones, roughly 84% seen once.

The sequences come from blood, collected after dendritic cell vaccination. This receptor was obtained from a human donor with glioblastoma. The V and J genes are TRBV5-1 and TRBJ2-5; 9 nucleotides agree with TRBD1. As DNA, the CDR3 is TGCGCCAGCAGCTTCAATTTACAGGGGGCGAAAGAGACCCAGTACTTC. Amino acids: CASSFNLQGAKETQYF.